This T cell receptor beta chain came from a study of response to subunit inactivated influenza vaccine. General study points: A suggestion made by the authors is that each seasonal influenza vaccination recruits few new T cells.

This clonotype turned up a few times. Its specificity is not known. TCRdb re-analysed the RT-PCR reads in MiXCR, keeping a single row per CDR3 protein. The data show around 790,000 distinct CDR3 sequences, around 20% seen once. The receptor was derived from a man over 45 who received an inactivated influenza vaccine. This specimen was PBMCs from blood, taken less than 6 days after vaccination.

DNA for the CDR3: TGCGCCAGCAGCCCTAGGTGGGGGGCTGGTAACTATGGCTACACCTTC. The encoded protein is CASSPRWGAGNYGYTF. V and J are TRBV5-1 and TRBJ1-2, with D perhaps TRBD1 (6 bases). CDR1 is SGHRS, CDR2 YFSETQ, per germline. The CDR3 covers 16 residues. Between the trimmed V and J ends, which lost 4 bases and 1 base, there was a span of 17 bases. Combining the CDR3 with reference TRBV5-1 and TRBJ1-2 gives the whole variable domain KAGVTQTPRYLIKTRGQQVTLSCSPISGHRSVSWYQQTPGQGLQFLFEYFSETQRNKGNFPGRFSGRQFSNSRSEMNVSTLELGDSALYLCASSPRWGAGNYGYTFGSGTRLTVV.